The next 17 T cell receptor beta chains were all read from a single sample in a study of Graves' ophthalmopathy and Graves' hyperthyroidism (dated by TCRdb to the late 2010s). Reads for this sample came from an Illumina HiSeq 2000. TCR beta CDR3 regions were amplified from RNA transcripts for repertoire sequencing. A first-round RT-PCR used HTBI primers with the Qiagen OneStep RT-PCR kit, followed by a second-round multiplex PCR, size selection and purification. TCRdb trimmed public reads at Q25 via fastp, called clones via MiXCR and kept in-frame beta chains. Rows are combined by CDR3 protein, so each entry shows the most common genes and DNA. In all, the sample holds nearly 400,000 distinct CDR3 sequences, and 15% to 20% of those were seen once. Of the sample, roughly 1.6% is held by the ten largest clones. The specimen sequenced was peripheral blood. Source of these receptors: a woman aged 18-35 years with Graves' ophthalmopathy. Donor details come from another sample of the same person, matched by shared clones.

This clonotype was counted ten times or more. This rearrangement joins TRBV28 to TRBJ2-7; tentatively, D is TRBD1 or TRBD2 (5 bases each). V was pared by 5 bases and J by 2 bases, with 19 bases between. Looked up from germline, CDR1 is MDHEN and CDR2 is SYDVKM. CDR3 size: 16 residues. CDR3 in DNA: TGTGCCAGCAGTGCCCCCCCGGGACCGCAAACCTACGAGCAGTACTTC. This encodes CASSAPPGPQTYEQYF.

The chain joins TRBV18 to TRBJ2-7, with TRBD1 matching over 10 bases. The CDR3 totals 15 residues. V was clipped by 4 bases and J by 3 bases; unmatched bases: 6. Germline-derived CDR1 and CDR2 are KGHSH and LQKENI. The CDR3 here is CASSRGQGGFYEQYF. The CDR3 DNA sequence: TGTGCCAGCTCACGAGGACAGGGGGGATTCTACGAGCAGTACTTC.

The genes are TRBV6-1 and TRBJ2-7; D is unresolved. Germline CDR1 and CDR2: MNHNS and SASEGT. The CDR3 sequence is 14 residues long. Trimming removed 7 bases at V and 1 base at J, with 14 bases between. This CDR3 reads CASTIGGQSYEQYF. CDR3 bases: TGTGCCAGCACAATCGGTGGCCAGTCCTACGAGCAGTACTTC.

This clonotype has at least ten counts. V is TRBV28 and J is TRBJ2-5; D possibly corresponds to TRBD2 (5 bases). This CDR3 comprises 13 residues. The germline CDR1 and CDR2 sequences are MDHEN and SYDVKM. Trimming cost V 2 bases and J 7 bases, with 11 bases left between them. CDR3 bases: TGTGCCAGCAGTTTAAGAGGGATTGGGACCCAGTACTTC. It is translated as CASSLRGIGTQYF.

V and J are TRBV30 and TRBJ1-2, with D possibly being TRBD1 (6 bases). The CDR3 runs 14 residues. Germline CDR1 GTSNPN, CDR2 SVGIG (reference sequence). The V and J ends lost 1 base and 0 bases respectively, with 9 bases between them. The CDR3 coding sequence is TGTGCCTGGAGTGGGGACAAGTCTAACTATGGCTACACCTTC. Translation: CAWSGDKSNYGYTF.

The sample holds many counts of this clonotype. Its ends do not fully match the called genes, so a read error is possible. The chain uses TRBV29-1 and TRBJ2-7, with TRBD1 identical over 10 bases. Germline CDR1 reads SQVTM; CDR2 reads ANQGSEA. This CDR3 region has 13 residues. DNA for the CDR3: TGCAGCGTCGAGACGACAGGGGGCGACGAGCTGTACTTC. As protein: CSVETTGGDELYF.

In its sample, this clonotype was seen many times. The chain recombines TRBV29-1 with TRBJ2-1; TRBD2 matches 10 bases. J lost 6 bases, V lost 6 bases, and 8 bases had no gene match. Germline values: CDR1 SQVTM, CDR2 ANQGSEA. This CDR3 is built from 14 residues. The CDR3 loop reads CSVKPSGSTNEQFF. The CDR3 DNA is TGCAGCGTGAAACCTAGCGGGAGCACCAATGAGCAGTTCTTC.

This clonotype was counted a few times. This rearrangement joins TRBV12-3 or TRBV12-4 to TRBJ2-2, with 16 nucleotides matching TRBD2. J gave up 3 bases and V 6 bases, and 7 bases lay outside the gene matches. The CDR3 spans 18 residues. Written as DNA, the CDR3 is TGTGCCAGCAGAAAGGGGACTAGCGGGAGGGGTCACACCGGGGAGCTGTTTTTT. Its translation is CASRKGTSGRGHTGELFF.

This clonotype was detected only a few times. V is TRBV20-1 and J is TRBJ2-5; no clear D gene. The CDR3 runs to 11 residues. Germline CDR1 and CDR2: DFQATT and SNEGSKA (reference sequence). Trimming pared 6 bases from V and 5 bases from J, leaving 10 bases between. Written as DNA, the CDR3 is TGCAGTGCCTTAATGGGGGAGACCCAGTACTTC. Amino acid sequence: CSALMGETQYF.

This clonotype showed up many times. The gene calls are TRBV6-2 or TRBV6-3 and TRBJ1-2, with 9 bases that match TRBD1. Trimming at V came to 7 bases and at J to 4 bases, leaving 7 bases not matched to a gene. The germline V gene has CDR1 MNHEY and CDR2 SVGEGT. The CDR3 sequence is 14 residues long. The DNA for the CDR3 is TGTGCCAGCAATGACAGGGGGGGCCTCTATGGCTACACCTTC. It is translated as CASNDRGGLYGYTF.

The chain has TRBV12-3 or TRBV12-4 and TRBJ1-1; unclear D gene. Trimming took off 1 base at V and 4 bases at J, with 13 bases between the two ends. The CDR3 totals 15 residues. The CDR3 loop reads CASSLGARLTTEAFF. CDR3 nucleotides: TGTGCCAGCAGTTTAGGGGCGCGCCTGACCACTGAAGCTTTCTTT.

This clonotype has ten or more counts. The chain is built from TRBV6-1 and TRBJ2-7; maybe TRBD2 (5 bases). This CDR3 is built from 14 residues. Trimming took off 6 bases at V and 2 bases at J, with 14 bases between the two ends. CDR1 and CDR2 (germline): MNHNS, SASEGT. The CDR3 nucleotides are TGTGCCAGCAGCGTACTAGGTAGTCCCTACGAGCAGTACTTC. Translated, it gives CASSVLGSPYEQYF.

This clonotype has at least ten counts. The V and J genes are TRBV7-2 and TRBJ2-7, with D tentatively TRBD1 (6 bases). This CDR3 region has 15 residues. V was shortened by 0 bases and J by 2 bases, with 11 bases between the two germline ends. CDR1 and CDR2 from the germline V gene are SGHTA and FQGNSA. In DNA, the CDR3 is TGTGCCAGCAGCTTAGCGCACGGACAGACCTACGAGCAGTACTTC. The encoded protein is CASSLAHGQTYEQYF.

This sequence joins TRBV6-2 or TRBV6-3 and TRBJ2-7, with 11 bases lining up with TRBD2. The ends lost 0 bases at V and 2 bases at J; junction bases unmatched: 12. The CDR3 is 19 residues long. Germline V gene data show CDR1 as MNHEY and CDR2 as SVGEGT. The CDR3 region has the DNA TGTGCCAGCAGTTACTCCTATGTCACAGGGACTAGCGGTACCTACGAGCAGTACTTC. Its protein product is CASSYSYVTGTSGTYEQYF.

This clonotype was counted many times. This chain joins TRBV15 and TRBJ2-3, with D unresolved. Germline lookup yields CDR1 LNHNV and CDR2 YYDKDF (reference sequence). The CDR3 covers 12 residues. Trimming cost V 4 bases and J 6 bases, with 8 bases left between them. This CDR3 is CATSTARDTQYF. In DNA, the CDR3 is TGTGCCACCAGCACCGCGAGGGATACGCAGTATTTT.

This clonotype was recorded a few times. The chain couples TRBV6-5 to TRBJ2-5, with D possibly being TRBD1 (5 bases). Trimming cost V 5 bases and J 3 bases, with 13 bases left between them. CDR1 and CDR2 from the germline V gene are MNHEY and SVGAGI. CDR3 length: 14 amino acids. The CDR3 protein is CASSHDLREETQYF. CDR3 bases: TGTGCCAGCAGTCACGACCTCAGGGAAGAGACCCAGTACTTC.

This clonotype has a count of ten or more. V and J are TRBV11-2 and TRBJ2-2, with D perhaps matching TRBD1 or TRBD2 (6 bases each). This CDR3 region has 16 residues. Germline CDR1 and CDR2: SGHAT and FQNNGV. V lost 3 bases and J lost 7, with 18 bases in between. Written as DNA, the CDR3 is TGTGCCAGCAGCTTGGGGAGAGGGGGGACGGGCGGGGAGCTGTTTTTT. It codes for CASSLGRGGTGGELFF.